This T cell receptor (beta chain) was recovered during a study of identical twins. Study results and caveats: Zero-insertion analyses were open to partial confounding by invariant MAIT and iNKT cells. For cord blood, abundant beta clonotypes had fewer insertions, unlike memory repertoires, which showed none. Beta out-of-frame twin sharing showed a weaker excess. With monozygotic twins, out-of-frame TCR alpha sharing exceeded what models estimated.

This clonotype was seen more than once but under ten times. Its antigen is undetermined. The V gene's germline CDR1 is SGHNT and CDR2 YENEEA. This CDR3 contains 16 residues. V gave up 1 base and J gave up 6 bases, with 17 bases separating them. One entry per CDR3 protein results from TCRdb running MiXCR on the 5' RACE reads. There are under 250,000 distinct CDR3 sequences in the sample; roughly a tenth occur only once, and 5% to 6% lies in the top ten. Source material: memory (CD45RO+) T cells sorted from blood. The genes are TRBV11-3 and TRBJ2-3; the D gene is possibly TRBD2 (6 bases). This receptor was obtained from a woman in her late teens or twenties in good health. The CDR3 protein is CASSLGLGRDSDTQYF. CDR3 DNA: TGTGCCAGCAGCTTAGGACTTGGTCGGGACTCGGATACGCAGTATTTT. Filled out from reference TRBV11-3 and TRBJ2-3, the complete variable domain reads EAGVVQSPRYKIIEKKQPVAFWCNPISGHNTLYWYLQNLGQGPELLIRYENEEAVDDSQLPKDRFSAERLKGVDSTLKIQPAELGDSAVYLCASSLGLGRDSDTQYFGPGTRLTVL.